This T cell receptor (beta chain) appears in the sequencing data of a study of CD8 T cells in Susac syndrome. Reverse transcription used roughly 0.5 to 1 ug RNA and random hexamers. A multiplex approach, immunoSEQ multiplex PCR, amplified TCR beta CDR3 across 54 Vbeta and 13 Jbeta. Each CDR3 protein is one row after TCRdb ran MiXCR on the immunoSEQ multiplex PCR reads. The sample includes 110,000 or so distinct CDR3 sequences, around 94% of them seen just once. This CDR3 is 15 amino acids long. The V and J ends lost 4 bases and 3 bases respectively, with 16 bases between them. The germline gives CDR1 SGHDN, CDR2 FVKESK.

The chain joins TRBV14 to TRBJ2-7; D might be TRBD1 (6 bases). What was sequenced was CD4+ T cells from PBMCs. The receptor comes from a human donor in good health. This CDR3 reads CASSLLAGTFYEQYF. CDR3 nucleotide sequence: TGTGCCAGCAGCCTCCTCGCAGGGACATTCTACGAGCAGTACTTC.